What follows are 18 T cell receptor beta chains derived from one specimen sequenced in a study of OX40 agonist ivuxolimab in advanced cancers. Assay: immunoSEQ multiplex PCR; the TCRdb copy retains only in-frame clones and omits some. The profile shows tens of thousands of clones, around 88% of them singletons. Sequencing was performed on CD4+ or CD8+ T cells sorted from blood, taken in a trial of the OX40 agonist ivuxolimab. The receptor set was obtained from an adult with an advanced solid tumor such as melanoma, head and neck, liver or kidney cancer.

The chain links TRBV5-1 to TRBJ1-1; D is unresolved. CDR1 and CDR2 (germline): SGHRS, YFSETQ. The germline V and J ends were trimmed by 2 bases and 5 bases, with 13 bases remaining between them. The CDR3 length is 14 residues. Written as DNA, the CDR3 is TGCGCCAGCAGCTTCGGGGATGGGGATACTGAAGCTTTCTTT. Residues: CASSFGDGDTEAFF.

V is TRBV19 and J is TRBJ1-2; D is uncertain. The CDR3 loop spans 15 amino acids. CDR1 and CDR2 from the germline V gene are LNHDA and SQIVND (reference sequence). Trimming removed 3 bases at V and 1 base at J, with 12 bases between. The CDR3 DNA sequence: TGTGCCAGTAGTATGGCGCACGAGAGTAACTATGGCTACACCTTC. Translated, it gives CASSMAHESNYGYTF.

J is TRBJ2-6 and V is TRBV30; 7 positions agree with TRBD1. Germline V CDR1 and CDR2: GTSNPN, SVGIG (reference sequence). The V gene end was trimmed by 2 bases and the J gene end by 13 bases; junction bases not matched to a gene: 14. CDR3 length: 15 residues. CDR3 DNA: TGTGCCTGGAGTTCCTATGGACAGGCGGCCTGGGTCCTGACTTTC. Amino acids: CAWSSYGQAAWVLTF. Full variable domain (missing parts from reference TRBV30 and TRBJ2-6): SQTIHQWPATLVQPVGSPLSLECTVEGTSNPNLYWYRQAAGRGLQLLFYSVGIGQISSEVPQNLSASRPQDRQFILSSKKLLLSDSGFYLCAWSSYGQAAWVLTFGAGSRLTVL.

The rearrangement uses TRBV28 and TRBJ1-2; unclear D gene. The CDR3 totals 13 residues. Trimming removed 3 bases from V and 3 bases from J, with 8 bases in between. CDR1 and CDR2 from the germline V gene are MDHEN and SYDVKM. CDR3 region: CASSLYGYYGYTF. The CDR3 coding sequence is TGTGCCAGCAGTTTGTACGGGTACTATGGCTACACCTTC.

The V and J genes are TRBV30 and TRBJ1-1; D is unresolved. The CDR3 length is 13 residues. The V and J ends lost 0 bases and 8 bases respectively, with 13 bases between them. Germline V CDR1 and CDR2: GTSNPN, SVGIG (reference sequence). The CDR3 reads CAWSVRLGREAFF. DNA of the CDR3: TGTGCCTGGAGTGTAAGATTAGGTCGAGAAGCTTTCTTT.

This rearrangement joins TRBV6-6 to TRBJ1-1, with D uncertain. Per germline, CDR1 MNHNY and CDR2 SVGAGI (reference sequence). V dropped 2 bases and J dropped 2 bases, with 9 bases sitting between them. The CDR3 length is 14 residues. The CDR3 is CASSYRDTNTEAFF. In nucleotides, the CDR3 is TGTGCCAGCAGTTACCGGGATACAAACACTGAAGCTTTCTTT.

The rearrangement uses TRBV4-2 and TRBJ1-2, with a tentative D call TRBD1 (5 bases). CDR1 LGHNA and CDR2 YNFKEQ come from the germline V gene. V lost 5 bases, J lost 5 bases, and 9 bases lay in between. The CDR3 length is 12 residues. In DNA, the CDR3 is TGTGCCAGCAGCACCGGGGGATATGGCTACACCTTC. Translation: CASSTGGYGYTF.

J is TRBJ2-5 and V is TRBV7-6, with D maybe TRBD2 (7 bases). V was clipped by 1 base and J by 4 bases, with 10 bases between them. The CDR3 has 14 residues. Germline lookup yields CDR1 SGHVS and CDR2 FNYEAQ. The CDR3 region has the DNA TGTGCCAGCAGCTTAGTGGGAGGGGGAGAGACCCAGTACTTC. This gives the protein CASSLVGGGETQYF.

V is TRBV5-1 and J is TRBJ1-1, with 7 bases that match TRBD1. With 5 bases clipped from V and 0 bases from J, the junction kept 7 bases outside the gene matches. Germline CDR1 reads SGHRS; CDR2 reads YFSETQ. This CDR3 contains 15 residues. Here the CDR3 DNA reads TGCGCCAGCAGGACGGGGACAGCGCTGAACACTGAAGCTTTCTTT. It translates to CASRTGTALNTEAFF.

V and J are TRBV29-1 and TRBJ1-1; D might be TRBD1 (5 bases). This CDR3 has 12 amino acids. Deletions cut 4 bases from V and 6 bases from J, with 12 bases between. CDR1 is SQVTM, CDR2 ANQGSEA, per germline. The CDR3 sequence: CSVAAGVAEAFF. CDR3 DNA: TGCAGCGTTGCCGCGGGGGTCGCTGAAGCTTTCTTT.

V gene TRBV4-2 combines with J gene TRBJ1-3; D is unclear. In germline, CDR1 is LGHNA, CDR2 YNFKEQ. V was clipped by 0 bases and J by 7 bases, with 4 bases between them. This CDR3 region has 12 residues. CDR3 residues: CASSQEGNTIYF. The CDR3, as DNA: TGTGCCAGCAGCCAAGAAGGGAACACCATATATTTT.

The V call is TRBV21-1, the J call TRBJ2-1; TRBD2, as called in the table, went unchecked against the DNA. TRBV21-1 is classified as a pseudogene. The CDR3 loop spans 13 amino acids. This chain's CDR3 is CASSIGTNNEQFF. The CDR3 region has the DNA TGTGCCAGCAGCATAGGGACTAACAATGAGCAGTTCTTC.

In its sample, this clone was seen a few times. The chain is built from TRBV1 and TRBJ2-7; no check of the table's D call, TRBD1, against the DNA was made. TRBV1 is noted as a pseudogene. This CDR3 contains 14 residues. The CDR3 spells CTSSQDSVSYEQYF. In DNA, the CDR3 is TGCACCAGCAGCCAAGATTCAGTCTCCTACGAGCAGTACTTC.

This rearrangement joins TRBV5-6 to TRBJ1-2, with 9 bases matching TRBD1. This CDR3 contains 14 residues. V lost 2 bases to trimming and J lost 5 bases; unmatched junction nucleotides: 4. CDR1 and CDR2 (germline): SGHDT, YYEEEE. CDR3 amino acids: CASSLQGAKYGYTF. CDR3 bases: TGTGCCAGCAGCTTACAGGGGGCGAAGTATGGCTACACCTTC.

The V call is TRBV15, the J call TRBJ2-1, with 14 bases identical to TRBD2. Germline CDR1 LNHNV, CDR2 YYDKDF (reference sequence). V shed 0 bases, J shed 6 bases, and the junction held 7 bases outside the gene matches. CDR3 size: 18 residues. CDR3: CATSRDYQGLAGVNEQFF. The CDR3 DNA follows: TGTGCCACCAGCAGAGATTACCAGGGACTAGCGGGAGTCAATGAGCAGTTCTTC.

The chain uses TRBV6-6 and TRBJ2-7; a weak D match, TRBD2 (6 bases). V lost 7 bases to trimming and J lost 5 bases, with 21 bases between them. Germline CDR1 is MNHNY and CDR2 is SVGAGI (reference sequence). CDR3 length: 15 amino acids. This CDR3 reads CASTIPGGPVHEQYF. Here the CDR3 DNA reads TGTGCCAGCACAATACCCGGGGGTCCGGTCCACGAGCAGTACTTC.

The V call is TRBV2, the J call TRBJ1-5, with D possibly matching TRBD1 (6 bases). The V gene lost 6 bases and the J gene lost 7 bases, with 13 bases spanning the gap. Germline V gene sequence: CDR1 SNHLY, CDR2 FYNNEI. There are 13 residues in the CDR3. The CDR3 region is CASREPGVQPQHF. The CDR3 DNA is TGTGCCAGCAGGGAACCAGGGGTCCAGCCCCAGCATTTT.

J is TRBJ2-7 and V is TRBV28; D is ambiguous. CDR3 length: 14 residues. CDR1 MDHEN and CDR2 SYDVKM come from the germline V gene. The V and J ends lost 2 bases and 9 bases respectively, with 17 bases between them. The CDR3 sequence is CASSLEPSVQTQYF. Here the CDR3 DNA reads TGTGCCAGCAGTTTAGAACCCTCGGTTCAGACGCAGTACTTC.